This T cell receptor (beta chain) was profiled in a study of cytomegalovirus exposure and HLA in healthy donors. In the study overall: From donors who were HLA-typed, an early data release held 75 million to 85 million unique TCRs. Study findings and constraints: In a later analysis, TCR association rates varied by HLA locus: DRB1 most, HLA-C fewest. The investigators catalogued 150 to 200 TCR beta chains as cytomegalovirus-associated.

Likely unrecorded immune exposures existed in these nominally healthy donors. A multiplex PCR was run with 60 Vbeta primers and 13 Jbeta primers. Only in-frame clones appear in the TCRdb table, and some are missing; sequencing was by immunoSEQ multiplex PCR. The profile shows some 70,000 clones, roughly four fifths of them singletons. Regarding this clone: The antigen is unknown.

V was pared by 4 bases and J by 8 bases, with 9 bases of the junction left unmatched. Germline loops: CDR1 MNHEY, CDR2 SVGAGI. The CDR3 has 15 amino acids. The rearrangement links TRBV6-5 to TRBJ2-4; 9 bases map to TRBD1. The origin of this receptor is a human donor in good health. The sequencing sample was made of PBMCs. Here the CDR3 reads CASSLNRGRVDIQYF. The CDR3 DNA sequence: TGTGCCAGCAGTTTAAACAGGGGGCGCGTCGACATTCAGTACTTC.